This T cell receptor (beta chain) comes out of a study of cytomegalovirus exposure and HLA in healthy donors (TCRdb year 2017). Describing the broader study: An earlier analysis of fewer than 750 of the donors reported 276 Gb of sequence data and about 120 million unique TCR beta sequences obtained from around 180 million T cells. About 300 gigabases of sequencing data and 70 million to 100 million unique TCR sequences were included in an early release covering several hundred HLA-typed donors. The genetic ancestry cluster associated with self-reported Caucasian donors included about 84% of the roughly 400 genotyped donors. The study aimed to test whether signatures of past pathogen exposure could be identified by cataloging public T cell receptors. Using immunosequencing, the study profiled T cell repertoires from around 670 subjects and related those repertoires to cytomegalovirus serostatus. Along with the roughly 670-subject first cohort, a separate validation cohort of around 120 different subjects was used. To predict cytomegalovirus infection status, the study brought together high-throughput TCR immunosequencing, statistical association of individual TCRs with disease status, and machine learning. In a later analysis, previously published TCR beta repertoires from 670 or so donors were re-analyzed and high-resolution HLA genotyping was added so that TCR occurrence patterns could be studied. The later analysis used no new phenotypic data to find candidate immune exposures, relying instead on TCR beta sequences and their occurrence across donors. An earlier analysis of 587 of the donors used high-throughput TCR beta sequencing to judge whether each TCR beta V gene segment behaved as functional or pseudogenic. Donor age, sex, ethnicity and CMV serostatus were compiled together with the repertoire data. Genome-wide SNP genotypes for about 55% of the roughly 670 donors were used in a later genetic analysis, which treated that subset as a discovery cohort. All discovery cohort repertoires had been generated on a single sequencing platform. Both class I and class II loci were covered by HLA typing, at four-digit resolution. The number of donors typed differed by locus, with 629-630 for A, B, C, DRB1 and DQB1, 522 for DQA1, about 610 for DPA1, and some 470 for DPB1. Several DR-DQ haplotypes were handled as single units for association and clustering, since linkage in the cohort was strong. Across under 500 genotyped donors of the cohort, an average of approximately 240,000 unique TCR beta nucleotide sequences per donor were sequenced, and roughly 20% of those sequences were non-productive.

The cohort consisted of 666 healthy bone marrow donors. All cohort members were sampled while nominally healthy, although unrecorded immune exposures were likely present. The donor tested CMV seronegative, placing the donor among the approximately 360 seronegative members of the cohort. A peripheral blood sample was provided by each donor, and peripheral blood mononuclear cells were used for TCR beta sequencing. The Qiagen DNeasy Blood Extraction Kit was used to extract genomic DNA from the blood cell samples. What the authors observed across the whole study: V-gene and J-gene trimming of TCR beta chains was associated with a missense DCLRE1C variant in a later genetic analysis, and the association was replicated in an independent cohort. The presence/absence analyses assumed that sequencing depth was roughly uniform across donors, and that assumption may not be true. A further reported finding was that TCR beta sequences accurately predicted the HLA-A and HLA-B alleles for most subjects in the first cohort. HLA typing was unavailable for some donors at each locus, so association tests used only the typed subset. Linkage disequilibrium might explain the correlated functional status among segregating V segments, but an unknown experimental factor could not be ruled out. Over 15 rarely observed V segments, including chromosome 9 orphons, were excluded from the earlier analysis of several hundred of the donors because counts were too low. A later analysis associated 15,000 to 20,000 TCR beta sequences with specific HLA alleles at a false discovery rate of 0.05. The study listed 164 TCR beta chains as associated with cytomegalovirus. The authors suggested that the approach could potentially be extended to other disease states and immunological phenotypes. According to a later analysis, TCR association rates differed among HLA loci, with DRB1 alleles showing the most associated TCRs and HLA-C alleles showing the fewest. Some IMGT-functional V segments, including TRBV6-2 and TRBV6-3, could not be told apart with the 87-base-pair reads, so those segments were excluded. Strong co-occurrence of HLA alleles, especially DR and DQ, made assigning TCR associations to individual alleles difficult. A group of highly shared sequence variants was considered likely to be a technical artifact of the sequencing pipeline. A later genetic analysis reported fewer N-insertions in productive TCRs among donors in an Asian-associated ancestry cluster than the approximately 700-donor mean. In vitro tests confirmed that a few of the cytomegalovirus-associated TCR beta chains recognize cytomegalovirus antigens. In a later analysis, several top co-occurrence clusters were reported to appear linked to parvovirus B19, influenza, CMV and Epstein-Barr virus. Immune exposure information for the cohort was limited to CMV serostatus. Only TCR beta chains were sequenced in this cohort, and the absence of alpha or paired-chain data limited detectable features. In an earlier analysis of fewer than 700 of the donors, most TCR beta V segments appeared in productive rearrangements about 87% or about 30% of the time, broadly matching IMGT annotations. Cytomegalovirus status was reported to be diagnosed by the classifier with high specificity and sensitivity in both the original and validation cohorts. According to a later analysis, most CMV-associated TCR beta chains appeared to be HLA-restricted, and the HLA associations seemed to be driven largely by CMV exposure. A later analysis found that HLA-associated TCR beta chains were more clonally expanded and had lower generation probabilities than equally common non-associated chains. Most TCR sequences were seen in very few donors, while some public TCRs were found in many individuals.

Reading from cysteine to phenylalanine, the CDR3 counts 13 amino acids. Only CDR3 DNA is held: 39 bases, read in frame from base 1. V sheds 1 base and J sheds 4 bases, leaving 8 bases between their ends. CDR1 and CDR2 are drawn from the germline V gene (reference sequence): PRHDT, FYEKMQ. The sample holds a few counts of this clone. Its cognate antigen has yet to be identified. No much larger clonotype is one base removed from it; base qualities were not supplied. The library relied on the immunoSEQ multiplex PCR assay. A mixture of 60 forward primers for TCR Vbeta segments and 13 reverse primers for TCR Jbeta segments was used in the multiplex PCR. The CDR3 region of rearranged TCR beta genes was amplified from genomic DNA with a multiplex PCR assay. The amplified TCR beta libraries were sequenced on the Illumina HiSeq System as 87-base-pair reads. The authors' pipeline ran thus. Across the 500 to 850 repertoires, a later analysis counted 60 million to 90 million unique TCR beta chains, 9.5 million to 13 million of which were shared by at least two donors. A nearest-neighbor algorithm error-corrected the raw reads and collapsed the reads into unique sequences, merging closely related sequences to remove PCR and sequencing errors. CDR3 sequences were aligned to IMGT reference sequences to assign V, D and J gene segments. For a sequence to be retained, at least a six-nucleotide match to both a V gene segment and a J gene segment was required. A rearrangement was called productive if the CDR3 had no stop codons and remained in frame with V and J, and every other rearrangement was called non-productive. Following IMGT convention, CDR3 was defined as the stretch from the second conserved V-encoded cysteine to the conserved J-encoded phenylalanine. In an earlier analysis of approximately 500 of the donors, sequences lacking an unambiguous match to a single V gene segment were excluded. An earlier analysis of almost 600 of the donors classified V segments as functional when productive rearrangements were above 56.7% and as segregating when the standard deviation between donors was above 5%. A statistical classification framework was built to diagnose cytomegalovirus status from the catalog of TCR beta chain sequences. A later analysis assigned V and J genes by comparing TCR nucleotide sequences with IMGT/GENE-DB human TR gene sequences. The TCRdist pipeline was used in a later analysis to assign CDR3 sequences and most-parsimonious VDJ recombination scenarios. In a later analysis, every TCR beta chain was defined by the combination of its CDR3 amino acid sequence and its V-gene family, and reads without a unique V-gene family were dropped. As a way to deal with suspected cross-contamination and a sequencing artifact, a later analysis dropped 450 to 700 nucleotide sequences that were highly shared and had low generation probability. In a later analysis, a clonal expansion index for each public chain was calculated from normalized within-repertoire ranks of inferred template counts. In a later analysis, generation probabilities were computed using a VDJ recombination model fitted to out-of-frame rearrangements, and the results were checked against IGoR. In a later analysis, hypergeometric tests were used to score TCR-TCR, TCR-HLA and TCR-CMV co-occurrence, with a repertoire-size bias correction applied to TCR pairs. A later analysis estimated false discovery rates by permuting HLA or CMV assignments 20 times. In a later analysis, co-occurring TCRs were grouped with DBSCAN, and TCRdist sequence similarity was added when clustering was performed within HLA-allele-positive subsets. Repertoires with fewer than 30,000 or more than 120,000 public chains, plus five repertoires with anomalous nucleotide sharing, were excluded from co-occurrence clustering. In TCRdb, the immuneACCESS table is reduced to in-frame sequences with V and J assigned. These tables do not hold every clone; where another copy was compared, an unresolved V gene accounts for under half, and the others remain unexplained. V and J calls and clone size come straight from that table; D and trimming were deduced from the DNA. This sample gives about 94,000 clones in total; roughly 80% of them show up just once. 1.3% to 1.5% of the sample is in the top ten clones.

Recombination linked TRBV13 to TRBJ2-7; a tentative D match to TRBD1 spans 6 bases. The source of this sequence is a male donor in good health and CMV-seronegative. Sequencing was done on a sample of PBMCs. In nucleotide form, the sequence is TGTGCCAGCAGCTTAGACAGGGATTACGAGCAGTACTTC. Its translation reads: CASSLDRDYEQYF.